This TCR beta chain was found in a study of tumor and adjacent non-tumor tissue in lung cancer. The template was RNA from unsorted bulk tissue. Donors were chemotherapy-naive, newly diagnosed lung cancer surgical patients in China, August–late 2014. TCRbeta libraries were built with three rounds of nested PCR, modified from ARM-PCR. TCRdb re-derived calls from the multiplex PCR reads in MiXCR, one entry per CDR3 protein. Among some 120,000 distinct CDR3 sequences listed, approximately 66% were seen once. Regarding this clonotype: Its antigen remains unidentified. A read error may account for a junction end that differs from germline.

General study results and limits: In normal lung, the top 100 clones were significantly more dominant than in tumor. Significantly higher TCR diversity was found in tumor than normal lung.

The sequencing input was lung tumor tissue. The clonotype was recovered from a young man with non-small cell lung cancer.

CDR3 region: CAISARTSGGTDMQYF. The CDR3, as DNA: TGTGCCATCAGTGCTCGGACTAGCGGGGGAACAGATATGCAGTATTTT. J is TRBJ2-3 and V is TRBV10-3, with 13 bases identical to TRBD2. The CDR3 consists of 16 residues. CDR1 is ENHRY, CDR2 SYGVKD, per germline.